This is a list of T cell receptor beta chains from one sample in a study of shared clonotypes between healthy human individuals. Libraries were prepared by immunoSEQ multiplex PCR; TCRdb keeps only in-frame clonotypes and omits some of them. The sample holds approximately 500,000 clones, 60% to 85% seen once. The sample taken for sequencing was PBMCs. The receptors stem from a woman between 40 and 50 years old in good health. Some clones in this sample may be carry-over from other donors' samples. Each CDR3 is given with its conserved first and last residue. The order of the fields is V gene, J gene, clone size, D gene, CDR3 DNA, CDR3 protein. A D gene is named only where the DNA matches it firmly. Not all rows give a size; the values are once, few, many and, for expanded clones, a class.

V gene: TRBV29-1; J gene: TRBJ1-4; clone size: -; D gene: -; CDR3 DNA: TGCAGCGTTGAAGGAAATGAAAAACTGTTTTTT; CDR3 protein: CSVEGNEKLFF
V gene: TRBV10-3; J gene: TRBJ1-3; clone size: -; D gene: TRBD1; CDR3 DNA: TGTGCCATCAGCTTTACCACGGGACAGAGCTCTGGAAACACCATATATTTT; CDR3 protein: CAISFTTGQSSGNTIYF
V gene: TRBV10-2; J gene: TRBJ2-5; clone size: -; D gene: -; CDR3 DNA: TGCGCCAGCTCTAAAGCGGCCGAATCCCAAGAGACCCAGTACTTC; CDR3 protein: CASSKAAESQETQYF
V gene: TRBV15; J gene: TRBJ2-5; clone size: many; D gene: -; CDR3 DNA: TGTGCCACCAGCAGAGTGGGAGGGGGTCGGATATATAGAGAGACCCAGTACTTC; CDR3 protein: CATSRVGGGRIYRETQYF
V gene: TRBV28; J gene: TRBJ1-6; clone size: -; D gene: -; CDR3 DNA: TGTGCCAGCAGTTTGAAGGGTGGATCACCCCTCCACTTT; CDR3 protein: CASSLKGGSPLHF
V gene: TRBV9; J gene: TRBJ1-1; clone size: -; D gene: -; CDR3 DNA: TGTGCCAGCAGCGTAGCTATGTGGAACACTGAAGCTTTCTTT; CDR3 protein: CASSVAMWNTEAFF
V gene: TRBV6-4; J gene: TRBJ2-2; clone size: -; D gene: -; CDR3 DNA: TGTGCCAGCAGTGACCGGCCCGCGAACACCGGGGAGCTGTTTTTT; CDR3 protein: CASSDRPANTGELFF
V gene: TRBV11-3; J gene: TRBJ2-2; clone size: -; D gene: -; CDR3 DNA: TGTGCCAGCAGCCTTAGCGGAAACACCGGGGAGCTGTTTTTT; CDR3 protein: CASSLSGNTGELFF
V gene: TRBV2; J gene: TRBJ2-2; clone size: -; D gene: -; CDR3 DNA: TGTGCCAGCAGTGGCACTACCACCGGGGAGCTGTTTTTT; CDR3 protein: CASSGTTTGELFF
V gene: TRBV5-1; J gene: TRBJ2-3; clone size: -; D gene: TRBD2; CDR3 DNA: TGCGCCAGCAGCTTCGGACTAGCGGGGGGGACACGGAGCACAGATACGCAGTATTTT; CDR3 protein: CASSFGLAGGTRSTDTQYF
V gene: TRBV5-1; J gene: TRBJ2-7; clone size: -; D gene: -; CDR3 DNA: TGCGCCAGCAGCTTGGCTTTGAGGGACTACGAGCAGTACTTC; CDR3 protein: CASSLALRDYEQYF
V gene: TRBV13; J gene: TRBJ2-1; clone size: -; D gene: TRBD2; CDR3 DNA: TGTGCCAGCAGCTTTAGACTAGCGGGAGAGGATGAGCAGTTCTTC; CDR3 protein: CASSFRLAGEDEQFF
V gene: TRBV11-2; J gene: TRBJ2-5; clone size: -; D gene: TRBD2; CDR3 DNA: TGTGCCAGCAGCTTAGGACTAGCGGGGCAAGAGACCCAGTACTTC; CDR3 protein: CASSLGLAGQETQYF
V gene: TRBV20-1; J gene: TRBJ2-1; clone size: -; D gene: -; CDR3 DNA: TGCAGTGCTAGAAAAGGCAATGAGCAGTTCTTC; CDR3 protein: CSARKGNEQFF
V gene: TRBV15; J gene: TRBJ2-5; clone size: -; D gene: TRBD2; CDR3 DNA: TGTGCCACCAGCAGAGGGGCTAGCGGGAGCCGCCCAGAGACCCAGTACTTC; CDR3 protein: CATSRGASGSRPETQYF
V gene: TRBV28; J gene: TRBJ2-3; clone size: -; D gene: -; CDR3 DNA: TGTGCCGAGGGGGATAGCACAGATACGCAGTATTTT; CDR3 protein: CAEGDSTDTQYF
V gene: TRBV7-6; J gene: TRBJ2-7; clone size: -; D gene: TRBD2; CDR3 DNA: TGTGCCAGCAGCTTAGGGGCTAGCGGGAGGAGGGCCCCCTACGAGCAGTACTTC; CDR3 protein: CASSLGASGRRAPYEQYF
V gene: TRBV7-3; J gene: TRBJ2-2; clone size: -; D gene: -; CDR3 DNA: TGTGCCAGCAGCCCACAGCCCTTTGGGGAGCTGTTTTTT; CDR3 protein: CASSPQPFGELFF
V gene: TRBV15; J gene: TRBJ1-4; clone size: -; D gene: -; CDR3 DNA: TGTGCCACCAGCAGTCCGGGGGCCTTTAATGAAAAACTGTTTTTT; CDR3 protein: CATSSPGAFNEKLFF
V gene: TRBV5-6; J gene: TRBJ1-4; clone size: -; D gene: -; CDR3 DNA: TGTGCCAGCAGCGGGCGGGGCATACTGTTTTTT; CDR3 protein: CASSGRGILFF
V gene: TRBV9; J gene: TRBJ1-1; clone size: -; D gene: -; CDR3 DNA: TGTGCCAGCAGCCCCGTCGGGTGGAACACTGAAGCTTTCTTT; CDR3 protein: CASSPVGWNTEAFF
V gene: TRBV19; J gene: TRBJ2-2; clone size: -; D gene: TRBD2; CDR3 DNA: TGTGCCAGTAGTATAGGCCCGGGAGGTTTCACCGGGGAGCTGTTTTTT; CDR3 protein: CASSIGPGGFTGELFF
V gene: TRBV5-6; J gene: TRBJ2-5; clone size: once; D gene: TRBD2; CDR3 DNA: TGTGCCAGCAGACCGGGACTAGCGGGAGGGCGGGAGACCCAGTACTTC; CDR3 protein: CASRPGLAGGRETQYF
V gene: TRBV5-3; J gene: TRBJ2-7; clone size: few; D gene: TRBD1; CDR3 DNA: TGTGCCAGAAGCTTGTCTCCGGGACAGGGTGTTTACGAGCAGTACTTC; CDR3 protein: CARSLSPGQGVYEQYF
V gene: TRBV28; J gene: TRBJ1-1; clone size: -; D gene: -; CDR3 DNA: TGTGCCAGCAGCCTAGGACGGTCCATGAACACTGAAGCTTTCTTT; CDR3 protein: CASSLGRSMNTEAFF
V gene: TRBV7-9; J gene: TRBJ2-7; clone size: -; D gene: -; CDR3 DNA: TGTGCCAGCAGCTTAGCGCGTGTCATAAGCTCCTACGAGCAGTACTTC; CDR3 protein: CASSLARVISSYEQYF
V gene: TRBV7-6; J gene: TRBJ1-4; clone size: -; D gene: -; CDR3 DNA: TGTGCCAGCGGGGAGGGGACGGGGAGCGCTAATGAAAAACTGTTTTTT; CDR3 protein: CASGEGTGSANEKLFF
V gene: TRBV5-6; J gene: TRBJ1-2; clone size: few; D gene: -; CDR3 DNA: TGTGCCAGCAGCTTGGGAGACATCTATGGCTACACCTTC; CDR3 protein: CASSLGDIYGYTF
V gene: TRBV9; J gene: TRBJ2-7; clone size: -; D gene: TRBD1; CDR3 DNA: TGTGCCAGCAGCCACGGACAGGGGGACTACGAGCAGTACTTC; CDR3 protein: CASSHGQGDYEQYF
V gene: TRBV2; J gene: TRBJ2-1; clone size: -; D gene: -; CDR3 DNA: TGTGCCAGCAGCGTGGGACCCCCCTCCTACAATGAGCAGTTCTTC; CDR3 protein: CASSVGPPSYNEQFF
V gene: TRBV5-4; J gene: TRBJ2-7; clone size: -; D gene: -; CDR3 DNA: TGTGCCAGCAGCTTGGGGGGGGTAGGCTACGAGCAGTACTTC; CDR3 protein: CASSLGGVGYEQYF
V gene: TRBV7-8; J gene: TRBJ2-3; clone size: -; D gene: -; CDR3 DNA: TGTGCCAGCAGCCCAGTGGGTTCGGGGTTTGCTCGTACAGATACGCAGTATTTT; CDR3 protein: CASSPVGSGFARTDTQYF
V gene: TRBV7-7; J gene: TRBJ2-7; clone size: -; D gene: -; CDR3 DNA: TGTGCCAGCAGTCCCGATCGGGCCGCCGAGCAGTACTTC; CDR3 protein: CASSPDRAAEQYF